This TCR beta chain emerged from a study of T cell repertoires in cytomegalovirus infection. For the study at large: It was the public TCR beta signatures that indicated both CMV infection and matching HLA type. The study, taken as a whole, reports: It was HLA-C-restricted CMV-specific TCR beta clonotypes that dominated the response ex vivo. Summed frequency of shared TCR beta families picked out CMV carriers who also had the relevant HLA.

This clonotype was observed many times. The antigen remains unidentified. Germline CDR1 is SGHTA and CDR2 is FQGNSA. V gave up 0 bases and J gave up 0 bases, with 6 bases separating them. The CDR3 covers 15 residues. MiXCR was run by TCRdb on the reads, yielding one entry per CDR3 protein. The table records around 530,000 distinct CDR3 sequences, around a quarter of them present only once. Material for sequencing was PBMCs. The chain combines TRBV7-2 with TRBJ2-1; D unclear. The receptor was derived from a human donor in good health (CMV status not recorded). Some clones in this sample may be carry-over from other donors' samples. The CDR3 DNA sequence: TGTGCCAGCAGCTTAGCTTCCAGCTCCTACAATGAGCAGTTCTTC. Translated: CASSLASSSYNEQFF.